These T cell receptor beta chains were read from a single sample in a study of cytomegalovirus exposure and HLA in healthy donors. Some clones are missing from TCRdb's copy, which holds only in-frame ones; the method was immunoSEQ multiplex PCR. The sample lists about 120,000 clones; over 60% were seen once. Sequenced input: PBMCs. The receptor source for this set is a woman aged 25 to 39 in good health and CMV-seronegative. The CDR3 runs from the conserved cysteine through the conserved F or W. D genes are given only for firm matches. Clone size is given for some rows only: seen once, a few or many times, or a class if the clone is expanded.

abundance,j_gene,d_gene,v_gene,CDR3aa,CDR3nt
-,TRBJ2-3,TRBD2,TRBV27,CASSYGGGAVYF,TGTGCCAGCAGCTATGGCGGGGGGGCCGTGTATTTT
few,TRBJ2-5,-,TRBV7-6,CASSLSLGEFGLETQYF,TGTGCCAGCAGCTTAAGCCTCGGGGAGTTTGGTCTGGAGACCCAGTACTTC
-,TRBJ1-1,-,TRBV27,CASSLGGNTEAFF,TGTGCCAGCAGTTTGGGGGGGAACACTGAAGCTTTCTTT
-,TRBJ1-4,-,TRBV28,CASSLWGGEKLFF,TGTGCCAGCAGTTTATGGGGAGGTGAAAAACTGTTTTTT
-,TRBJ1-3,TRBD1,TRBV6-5,CASSRTGPGNTIYF,TGTGCCAGCAGTCGGACAGGGCCCGGAAACACCATATATTTT
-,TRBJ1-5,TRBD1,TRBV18,CASSGDRAGNQPQHF,TGTGCCAGCTCAGGGGACAGGGCGGGCAATCAGCCCCAGCATTTT
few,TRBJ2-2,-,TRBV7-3,CASSIRVTGELFF,TGTGCCAGCAGCATCAGGGTAACCGGGGAGCTGTTTTTT
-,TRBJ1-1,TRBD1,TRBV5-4,CASSFPGQGTEAFF,TGTGCCAGCAGCTTTCCGGGACAGGGGACTGAAGCTTTCTTT
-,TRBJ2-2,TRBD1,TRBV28,CASRLLGQGSGELFF,TGTGCCAGCAGACTGCTGGGACAGGGGTCCGGGGAGCTGTTTTTT
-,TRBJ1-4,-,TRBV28,CASSFYSGSRSNEKLFF,TGTGCCAGCAGTTTTTACAGCGGTAGTCGGAGTAATGAAAAACTGTTTTTT
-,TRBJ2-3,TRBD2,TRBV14,CASSQDRLAGTDTQYF,TGTGCCAGCAGCCAAGATCGCCTAGCGGGGACAGATACGCAGTATTTT
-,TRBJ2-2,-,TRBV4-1,CASSQGAQTRGPGELFF,TGCGCCAGCAGCCAAGGCGCGCAGACTCGTGGTCCCGGGGAGCTGTTTTTT
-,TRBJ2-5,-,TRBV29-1,CSVEDRQETQYF,TGCAGCGTTGAGGACAGACAAGAGACCCAGTACTTC
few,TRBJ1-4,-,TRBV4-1,CASSRGGVEGKLFF,TGCGCCAGCAGCCGCGGGGGGGTAGAGGGAAAACTGTTTTTT
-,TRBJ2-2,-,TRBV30,CAWSGGAGELFF,TGTGCCTGGAGTGGGGGAGCCGGGGAGCTGTTTTTT
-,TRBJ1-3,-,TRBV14,CASSSGNTIYF,TGTGCCAGCAGCTCGGGAAACACCATATATTTT
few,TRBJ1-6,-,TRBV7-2,CASSLRGISSYSPLHF,TGTGCCAGCAGCTTAAGGGGAATTAGCTCGTATTCACCCCTCCACTTT
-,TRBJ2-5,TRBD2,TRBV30,CAWTGGYQETQYF,TGTGCCTGGACGGGGGGGTACCAAGAGACCCAGTACTTC
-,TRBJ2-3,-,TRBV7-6,CASSDIWGSSTDTQYF,TGTGCCAGCAGCGATATATGGGGCTCTAGCACAGATACGCAGTATTTT
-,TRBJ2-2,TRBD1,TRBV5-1,CASSTTGTNTGELFF,TGCGCCAGCTCCACGACAGGGACCAACACCGGGGAGCTGTTTTTT
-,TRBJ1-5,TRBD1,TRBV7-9,CASSPTGGDQPQHF,TGTGCCAGCAGTCCTACAGGGGGCGATCAGCCCCAGCATTTT
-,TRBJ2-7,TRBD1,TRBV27,CASSQQGQGEQYF,TGTGCCAGCAGCCAACAGGGGCAGGGCGAGCAGTACTTC
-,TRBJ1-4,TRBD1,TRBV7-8,CASSVDRAATNEKLFF,TGTGCCAGCAGCGTCGACAGGGCTGCAACTAATGAAAAACTGTTTTTT
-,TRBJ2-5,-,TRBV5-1,CASSLEGGRETQYF,TGCGCCAGCAGCTTGGAAGGGGGACGGGAGACCCAGTACTTC
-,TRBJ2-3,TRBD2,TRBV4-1,CASSQYLTSGSTDTQYF,TGCGCCAGCAGCCAGTACCTGACTAGCGGGAGCACAGATACGCAGTATTTT
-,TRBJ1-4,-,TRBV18,CASSTDSATNEKLFF,TGTGCCAGCTCAACCGACAGTGCAACTAATGAAAAACTGTTTTTT
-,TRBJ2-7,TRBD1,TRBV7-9,CASSPQGVYEQYF,TGTGCCAGCAGCCCACAGGGGGTCTACGAGCAGTACTTC
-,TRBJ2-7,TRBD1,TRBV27,CASSPTGQGSYEQYF,TGTGCCAGCAGTCCAACCGGACAGGGTTCCTACGAGCAGTACTTC
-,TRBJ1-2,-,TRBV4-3,CASSQDSYANYGYTF,TGCGCCAGCAGCCAAGATTCCTACGCTAACTATGGCTACACCTTC
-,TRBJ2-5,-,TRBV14,CASSQARGTAQETQYF,TGTGCCAGCAGCCAAGCCAGGGGAACAGCCCAAGAGACCCAGTACTTC
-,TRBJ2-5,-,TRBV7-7,CASSLAPTQGQETQYF,TGTGCTAGCAGCTTAGCTCCTACACAGGGTCAGGAGACCCAGTACTTC
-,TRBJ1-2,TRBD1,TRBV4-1,CASSQAQGQGVYGYTF,TGCGCCAGCAGCCAAGCCCAGGGACAGGGGGTCTATGGCTACACCTTC
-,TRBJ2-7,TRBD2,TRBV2,CAKRGLAAHPYEQYF,TGTGCCAAACGGGGACTAGCGGCACACCCCTACGAGCAGTACTTC
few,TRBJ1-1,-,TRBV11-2,CASSLDPGGSEAFF,TGTGCCAGCAGCTTAGATCCCGGGGGGAGTGAAGCTTTCTTT
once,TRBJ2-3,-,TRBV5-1,CASSQYGDYTDTQYF,TGCGCCAGCAGCCAGTACGGGGATTACACAGATACGCAGTATTTT
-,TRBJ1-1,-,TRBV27,CASRTTGANTEAFF,TGTGCCAGCAGAACGACAGGAGCGAACACTGAAGCTTTCTTT
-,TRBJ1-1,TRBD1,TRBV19,CASRPDRGSEAFF,TGTGCCAGTAGGCCGGACAGGGGGTCTGAAGCTTTCTTT
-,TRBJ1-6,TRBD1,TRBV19,CATTGGQDNSPLHF,TGTGCCACGACAGGGGGCCAGGATAATTCACCCCTCCACTTT
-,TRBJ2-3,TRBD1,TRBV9,CASSVAFSSGTGGFQDTQYF,TGTGCCAGCAGCGTAGCCTTTAGCAGTGGGACAGGGGGCTTTCAAGATACGCAGTATTTT
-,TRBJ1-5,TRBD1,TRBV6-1,CASSESRGDGQGDLGQPQHF,TGTGCCAGCAGTGAAAGTAGGGGGGATGGACAGGGTGATCTGGGGCAGCCCCAGCATTTT
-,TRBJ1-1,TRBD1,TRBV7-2,CASSRNPGGGNTEAFF,TGTGCCAGCAGCCGGAACCCAGGGGGCGGAAACACTGAAGCTTTCTTT
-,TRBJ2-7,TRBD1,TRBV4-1,CASSQDEAGTGDEQYF,TGCGCCAGCAGCCAAGATGAGGCCGGGACAGGCGACGAGCAGTACTTC
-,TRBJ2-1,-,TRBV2,CASRLQGSNEQFF,TGTGCCAGCAGACTACAGGGAAGCAATGAGCAGTTCTTC
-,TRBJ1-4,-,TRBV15,CATTTRANEKLFF,TGTGCCACCACGACCAGGGCTAATGAAAAACTGTTTTTT
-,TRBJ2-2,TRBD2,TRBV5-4,CASSSASGGVTGELFF,TGTGCCAGCAGCTCCGCCAGCGGGGGGGTTACCGGGGAGCTGTTTTTT
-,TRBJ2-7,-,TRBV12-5,CASGLPSGAPAYEQYF,TGTGCTAGTGGTTTGCCATCAGGGGCCCCAGCCTACGAGCAGTACTTC
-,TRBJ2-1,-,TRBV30,CAWSPGELGIFYNEQFF,TGTGCCTGGAGTCCTGGGGAACTAGGAATTTTTTACAATGAGCAGTTCTTC
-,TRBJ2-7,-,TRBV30,CAWRRGPYEQYF,TGTGCCTGGAGACGAGGGCCCTACGAGCAGTACTTC
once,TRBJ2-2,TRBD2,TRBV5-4,CASSTLAGGYTGELFF,TGTGCCAGCAGCACACTAGCGGGGGGTTACACCGGGGAGCTGTTTTTT
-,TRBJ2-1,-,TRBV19,CASSTPLGDMPQQQFF,TGTGCCAGTAGTACCCCTCTTGGGGACATGCCTCAGCAGCAGTTCTTC
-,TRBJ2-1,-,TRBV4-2,CASSHPEYGASSYNEQFF,TGTGCCAGCAGCCATCCTGAATATGGAGCGAGCTCCTACAATGAGCAGTTCTTC
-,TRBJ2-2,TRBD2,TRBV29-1,CSVVGSGLAGTGELFF,TGCAGCGTTGTAGGGTCGGGACTAGCGGGGACCGGGGAGCTGTTTTTT
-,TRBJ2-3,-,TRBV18,CASSHRQKEDTQYF,TGTGCCAGCTCACACCGCCAGAAAGAAGATACGCAGTATTTT
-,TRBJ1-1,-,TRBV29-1,CSVDHEYFTEAFF,TGCAGCGTTGATCATGAGTATTTCACTGAAGCTTTCTTT
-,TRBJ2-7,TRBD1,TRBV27,CASSLRTGPYEQYF,TGTGCCAGCAGTTTACGGACAGGGCCCTACGAGCAGTACTTC
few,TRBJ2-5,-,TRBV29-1,CSVEAGEQLQETQYF,TGCAGCGTTGAAGCCGGTGAACAGCTCCAAGAGACCCAGTACTTC
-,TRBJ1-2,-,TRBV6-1,CASSDPLAGNGYTF,TGTGCCAGCAGTGATCCCTTGGCAGGGAATGGCTACACCTTC
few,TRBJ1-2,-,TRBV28,CASSLNSRGYTF,TGTGCCAGCAGTCTTAACTCGAGAGGCTACACCTTC
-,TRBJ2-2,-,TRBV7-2,CASSFPQGGTGELFF,TGTGCCAGCAGCTTCCCCCAGGGCGGAACTGGGGAGCTGTTTTTT